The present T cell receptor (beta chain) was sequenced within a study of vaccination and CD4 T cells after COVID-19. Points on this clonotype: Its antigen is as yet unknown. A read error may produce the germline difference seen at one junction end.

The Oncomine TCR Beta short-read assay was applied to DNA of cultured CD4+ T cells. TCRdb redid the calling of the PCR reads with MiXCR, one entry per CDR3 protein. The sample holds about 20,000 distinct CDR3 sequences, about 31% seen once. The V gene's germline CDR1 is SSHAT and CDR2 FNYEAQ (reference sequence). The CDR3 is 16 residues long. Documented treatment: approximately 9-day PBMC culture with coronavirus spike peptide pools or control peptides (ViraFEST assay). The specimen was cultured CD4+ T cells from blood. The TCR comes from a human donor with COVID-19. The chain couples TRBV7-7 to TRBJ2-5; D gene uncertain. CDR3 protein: CASSPSVRARKETQYF. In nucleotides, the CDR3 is TGTGCTAGCAGCCCGTCTGTCCGGGCTCGGAAAGAGACCCAGTACTTC. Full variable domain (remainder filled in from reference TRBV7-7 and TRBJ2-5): GAGVSQSPRYKVTKRGQDVTLRCDPISSHATLYWYQQALGQGPEFLTYFNYEAQPDKSGLPSDRFSAERPEGSISTLTIQRTEQRDSAMYRCASSPSVRARKETQYFGPGTRLLVL.